This TCR beta chain came from a study of T cell repertoires in cytomegalovirus infection. TCRdb re-derived calls from the reads in MiXCR, one entry per CDR3 protein. The sample contains hundreds of thousands of distinct CDR3 sequences, 30% to 40% of which appear only once. About this clonotype itself: What it binds is not known.

CDR1 and CDR2 (germline): SGHVT, SQSDAQ. This CDR3 is 13 amino acids long. Trimming took 5 bases from V and 6 from J, leaving 13 bases between them. The chain joins TRBV7-4 to TRBJ2-5, with D maybe TRBD1 (5 bases). Specimen: cultured PBMCs, collected from culture after CMV antigen stimulation. The receptor was isolated from a human donor in good health (CMV status not recorded). Some clones in this sample may be carry-over from other donors' samples. CDR3 in DNA: TGTGCCAGCAGCCCCATGGGGCAGCAGACCCAGTACTTC. Translating gives CASSPMGQQTQYF.